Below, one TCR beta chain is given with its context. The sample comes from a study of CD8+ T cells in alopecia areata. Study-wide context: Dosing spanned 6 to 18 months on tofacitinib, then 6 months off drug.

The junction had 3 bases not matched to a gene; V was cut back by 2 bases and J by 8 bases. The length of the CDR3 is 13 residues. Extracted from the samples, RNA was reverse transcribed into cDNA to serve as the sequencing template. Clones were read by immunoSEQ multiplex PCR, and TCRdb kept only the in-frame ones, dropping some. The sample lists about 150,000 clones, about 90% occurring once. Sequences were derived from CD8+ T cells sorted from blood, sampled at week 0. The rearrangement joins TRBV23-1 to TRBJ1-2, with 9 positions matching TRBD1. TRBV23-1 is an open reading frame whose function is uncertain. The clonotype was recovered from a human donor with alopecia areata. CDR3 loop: CASSQGTGFGYTF. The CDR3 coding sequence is TGCGCCAGCAGTCAAGGGACAGGGTTCGGCTACACCTTC.